This TCR beta chain was recorded in a study of T cell responses to AZD1222 COVID-19 vaccine. Whole-study findings and limits: Repertoire collection took place solely once the T cell response had peaked. Two doses of AZD1222 preceded a rise in Spike-specific TCR breadth and depth. Females made up more of the donors, who were largely white British, and clonal diversity may have come out too low.

Sequencing was performed with immunoSEQ multiplex PCR; in TCRdb, only in-frame clones are kept and a portion is missing. The sample lists some 170,000 clones; roughly 92% were seen once. Pooled together were second doses at about 4 or about 12 weeks. To note about this clone: The antigen remains unidentified.

V was cut by 6 bases and J by 7 bases, with 9 bases left in between. Germline CDR1 reads MNHEY; CDR2 reads SVGEGT. The CDR3 has 11 amino acids. The TCR sequence derives from an adult who received the AZD1222 COVID-19 vaccine. The specimen comprised peripheral blood, sampled 28 days after the second AZD1222 dose. The chain combines TRBV6-2 or TRBV6-3 with TRBJ1-1; no firm D call. CDR3 in amino acids: CASSPAHEAFF. In DNA, the CDR3 is TGTGCCAGCAGCCCCGCCCATGAAGCTTTCTTT.